This T cell receptor (beta chain) stems from a study of Ad26.COV2.S vaccination and SARS-CoV-2 variants. Background on the study: Recipients of Ad26.COV2.S got it intramuscularly, once or twice 56 days apart. Study findings and constraints: Breadth and depth estimates from TCRs may understate total T cell responses.

The method was immunoSEQ multiplex PCR; TCRdb's version includes in-frame clones alone and lacks a portion of them. The sample consists of 360,000 or so clones, about nine tenths of them appearing once. This clone was seen only once. What it binds is not known. Treatment described: about 20 received Ad26.COV2.S at low or high dose, single or two shots; 5 received placebo; per-sample allocation not given. On day 63 after the first injection, vaccine and placebo recipients gave samples. The V end lost 4 bases, the J end lost 0 bases, and 10 bases lay between the germline ends. CDR3 length: 14 residues. Germline-derived CDR1 and CDR2 are SGHRS and YFSETQ.

The material sequenced was peripheral blood, taken in a trial of Ad26.COV2.S vaccine versus placebo. The V gene is TRBV5-1, the J gene TRBJ2-5; the D is unclear. The TCR was taken from a person aged 18 to 65 who received the Ad26.COV2.S COVID-19 vaccine or a placebo. The CDR3 DNA is TGCGCCAGCAGCGTGACCCCGTACCAAGAGACCCAGTACTTC. Protein sequence: CASSVTPYQETQYF.